These 22 T cell receptor beta chains were sequenced from one sample in a study of Graves' ophthalmopathy and Graves' hyperthyroidism. RNA transcripts served as template for amplifying TCR beta CDR3 sequences. The library came from an HTBI-primed first-round RT-PCR and a second-round multiplex PCR. TCRdb redid the calling of the multiplex PCR reads with MiXCR, one entry per CDR3 protein. The sample has about 370,000 distinct CDR3 sequences; approximately 17% are singletons. Sequencing was carried out using peripheral blood. The receptors originated from an adult woman with stable Graves' hyperthyroidism.

This clonotype came up many times. The chain uses TRBV4-1 and TRBJ2-7, with TRBD2 matching 8 bases. V lost 0 bases and J lost 11; bases outside the gene matches: 12. The germline V gene encodes CDR1 MGHRA and CDR2 YSYEKL. CDR3 size: 15 residues. CDR3 nucleotides: TGCGCCAGCAGCCAAGATCCTAGCGGGTCGGCGGCGGAGTACTTC. It is translated as CASSQDPSGSAAEYF.

This clonotype was observed a handful of times. The J gene is TRBJ2-7, the V gene TRBV4-1; 8 bases match TRBD2. Germline CDR1 reads MGHRA; CDR2 reads YSYEKL. There are 15 residues in the CDR3. The V gene end was trimmed by 1 base and the J gene end by 4 bases; junction bases not matched to a gene: 6. The CDR3 coding sequence is TGCGCCAGCAGCCAAGGCTCAGGACTAGCTTACGAGCAGTACTTC. Translating it yields CASSQGSGLAYEQYF.

This clonotype was detected a few times. The chain is built from TRBV18 and TRBJ1-1; tentatively, D is TRBD1 (6 bases). V was shortened by 7 bases and J by 1 base, with 10 bases between the two germline ends. The germline V gene encodes CDR1 KGHSH and CDR2 LQKENI. The CDR3 runs to 13 residues. The CDR3 reads CASLTDRNTEAFF. The CDR3 DNA reads as TGTGCCAGCTTAACGGACAGGAACACTGAAGCTTTCTTT.

The chain combines TRBV2 with TRBJ2-3; tentatively, D is TRBD1 (6 bases). The ends were cut back, 4 bases at V and 6 bases at J, with 14 bases in the middle. CDR3 size: 14 residues. The V gene's germline CDR1 is SNHLY and CDR2 FYNNEI. CDR3 sequence: CASSVRQATDTQYF. In nucleotides, the CDR3 is TGTGCCAGCAGTGTTAGACAGGCCACGGATACGCAGTATTTT. Looking up the rest from reference TRBV2 and TRBJ2-3 gives the full variable domain: EPEVTQTPSHQVTQMGQEVILRCVPISNHLYFYWYRQILGQKVEFLVSFYNNEISEKSEIFDDQFSVERPDGSNFTLKIRSTKLEDSAMYFCASSVRQATDTQYFGPGTRLTVL.

There are many counts of this clonotype. V and J are TRBV2 and TRBJ2-5; 15 bases match TRBD2. There are 16 residues in the CDR3. In germline, CDR1 is SNHLY, CDR2 FYNNEI. V dropped 7 bases and J dropped 2; count of bases not matched to a gene: 5. The CDR3 loop reads CASIPGLAGGQETQYF. The CDR3 bases are TGTGCCAGCATCCCGGGACTAGCGGGAGGTCAAGAGACCCAGTACTTC.

This clonotype was seen at least ten times. The chain combines TRBV24-1 with TRBJ2-6; TRBD2 might be the D (5 bases). The germline CDR1 and CDR2 sequences are KGHDR and SFDVKD. The germline V and J ends were trimmed by 2 bases and 2 bases, with 12 bases remaining between them. The CDR3 has 17 amino acids. The CDR3, as DNA: TGTGCCACCAGTGATTCTAGCCCCGGGGCTGGGGCCAACGTCCTGACTTTC. This translates into CATSDSSPGAGANVLTF.

The rearrangement links TRBV30 to TRBJ2-7; 7 bases line up with TRBD2. V was clipped by 2 bases and J by 2 bases; unmatched bases: 6. This CDR3 comprises 14 residues. CDR1 and CDR2 (germline): GTSNPN, SVGIG (reference sequence). CDR3: CAWSSRGRTYEQYF. In nucleotides, the CDR3 is TGTGCCTGGAGTTCTCGCGGGAGAACCTACGAGCAGTACTTC.

With respect to this clonotype: This could be a read error, since a much larger clone is one nucleotide away. The rearrangement uses TRBV30 and TRBJ2-5, with TRBD1 matching over 7 bases. Germline V gene lookup returns CDR1 GTSNPN and CDR2 SVGIG (reference sequence). The CDR3 totals 12 residues. The chain's CDR3 is CAWNPGGEIQYF. The CDR3 DNA sequence: TGTGCCTGGAACCCAGGGGGAGAGATCCAGTACTTC.

This clonotype was counted ten times or more. This chain links TRBV4-2 with TRBJ2-7; perhaps TRBD1 as D (5 bases). Trimming took off 2 bases at V and 4 bases at J, with 9 bases between the two ends. Germline CDR1 and CDR2: LGHNA and YNFKEQ. CDR3 length: 13 residues. The CDR3 here is CASSQQTEYEQYF. DNA of the CDR3: TGTGCCAGCAGCCAACAGACAGAGTACGAGCAGTACTTC.

V and J are TRBV6-1 and TRBJ1-1; the match to TRBD1 covers 10 bases. J gave up 1 base and V 6 bases, and 2 bases lay outside the gene matches. Germline V gene sequence: CDR1 MNHNS, CDR2 SASEGT. The CDR3 is 14 residues long. CDR3 nucleotides: TGTGCCAGCAGGGACAGGGGGAAGAACACTGAAGCTTTCTTT. Encoded protein: CASRDRGKNTEAFF.

This clonotype was recorded many times. This chain uses TRBV6-1 with TRBJ2-7; 11 positions match TRBD2. Germline trimming cut 4 bases from V and 4 bases from J; bases unmatched to any gene: 6. CDR3 length: 15 amino acids. Germline CDR1 reads MNHNS; CDR2 reads SASEGT. CDR3 nucleotides: TGTGCCAGCAGTGGAGCCGGGACTAGCGGTTACGAGCAGTACTTC. Translated: CASSGAGTSGYEQYF.

The gene calls are TRBV28 and TRBJ1-1; 9 nucleotides agree with TRBD1. Per the germline V gene, CDR1 is MDHEN and CDR2 is SYDVKM. The CDR3 length is 16 residues. V was clipped by 6 bases and J by 0 bases; unmatched bases: 8. CDR3 in DNA: TGTGCCAGCAGGGAAACAGGGGGCCTGATGAACACTGAAGCTTTCTTT. This codes for CASRETGGLMNTEAFF.

The J gene is TRBJ1-1, the V gene TRBV6-2 or TRBV6-3; 11 bases are shared with TRBD1. V lost 5 bases, J lost 2 bases, and 7 bases stayed unmatched. The CDR3 has 16 residues. Per germline, CDR1 MNHEY and CDR2 SVGEGT. The CDR3 protein is CASSGRDRGTNTEAFF. CDR3 sequence (DNA): TGTGCCAGCAGTGGGCGGGACAGGGGGACTAACACTGAAGCTTTCTTT.

This clonotype has ten or more counts. The chain uses TRBV7-2 and TRBJ2-7, with 9 bases identical to TRBD2. J lost 2 bases, V lost 1 base, and 15 bases had no gene match. CDR1 is SGHTA and CDR2 is FQGNSA in the germline V gene. This CDR3 has 19 amino acids. CDR3 sequence: CASSLVGGRGLAFPYEQYF. CDR3 nucleotides: TGTGCCAGCAGCTTAGTCGGCGGTCGGGGACTAGCATTCCCCTACGAGCAGTACTTC.

This clonotype was counted at least ten times. This chain joins TRBV24-1 and TRBJ2-7; 7 nucleotides agree with TRBD1. The J segment lost 1 base and the V segment lost 7 bases, leaving 6 bases of the junction unmatched. The CDR3 extends over 14 amino acids. Germline lookup yields CDR1 KGHDR and CDR2 SFDVKD. The CDR3: CATRSGTESYEQYF. DNA for the CDR3: TGTGCCACCAGATCCGGGACAGAGTCCTACGAGCAGTACTTC.

About this clonotype itself: A junction boundary mismatches the germline segment, possibly from a read error. The chain combines TRBV12-5 with TRBJ2-7; 12 positions agree with TRBD2. Germline loops: CDR1 LGHNT, CDR2 FRNRAP. This CDR3 region has 17 residues. The CDR3, as DNA: TGTGCTAGTGGTTTCGCCTCCGGGACTAGCGGGTCCGACGATCAGTACTTC. This encodes CASGFASGTSGSDDQYF.

This clonotype has ten or more counts. This chain connects TRBV28 to TRBJ1-5, with D possibly matching TRBD1 (6 bases). Germline assignment: CDR1 MDHEN and CDR2 SYDVKM. V was clipped by 3 bases and J by 3 bases, with 15 bases between them. The CDR3 consists of 16 residues. DNA for the CDR3: TGTGCCAGCAGTTTTCAGGGGATAAGTTCCAATCAGCCCCAGCATTTT. This sequence encodes CASSFQGISSNQPQHF.

This clonotype was recorded many times. The J gene is TRBJ2-2, the V gene TRBV29-1; D remains ambiguous. In germline, CDR1 is SQVTM, CDR2 ANQGSEA. V lost 0 bases and J 2 bases, leaving 4 bases between the germline ends. The CDR3 has 13 amino acids. Written as DNA, the CDR3 is TGCAGCGTTGAAGACGGAAACACCGGGGAGCTGTTTTTT. It yields the protein CSVEDGNTGELFF.

This clonotype showed up many times. The V gene is TRBV9, the J gene TRBJ1-6, with TRBD1 as a possible D gene (6 bases). Trimming stripped 0 bases from V and 8 bases from J, with 9 bases between. Germline lookup yields CDR1 SGDLS and CDR2 YYNGEE. The CDR3 consists of 14 residues. CDR3 in amino acids: CASSVGTAHSPLHF. In DNA form, the CDR3 reads TGTGCCAGCAGCGTAGGGACAGCCCATTCACCCCTCCACTTT.

In nucleotides, the CDR3 is TGTGCCAGCAGTGAAGGGCCAGCTGGAAACACCATATATTTT. This sequence encodes CASSEGPAGNTIYF. V gene TRBV6-1 combines with J gene TRBJ1-3; no clear D gene. V was pared by 1 base and J by 2 bases, with 6 bases between. The CDR3 runs to 14 residues. Germline CDR1 MNHNS, CDR2 SASEGT.

This clonotype came up many times. The V gene is TRBV20-1, the J gene TRBJ2-7; TRBD2 aligns across 10 bases. V trimming: 1 base; J trimming: 10 bases; junction bases outside the gene matches: 4. The CDR3 contains 12 residues. From germline, CDR1 is DFQATT and CDR2 SNEGSKA (reference sequence). This CDR3 reads CSARVSSGRQYF. CDR3 bases: TGCAGTGCTAGAGTCTCTAGCGGGAGACAGTACTTC.

This clonotype has ten or more counts. The CDR3 is CASSLSSGRASGELFF. CDR3 sequence (DNA): TGCGCCAGCAGCCTTTCTAGCGGGAGGGCCTCCGGGGAGCTGTTTTTT. The chain employs TRBV4-1 and TRBJ2-2; TRBD2 matches at 12 bases. V lost 4 bases, J lost 6 bases, and 6 bases stayed unmatched. The CDR3 covers 16 residues. The germline V gene has CDR1 MGHRA and CDR2 YSYEKL.